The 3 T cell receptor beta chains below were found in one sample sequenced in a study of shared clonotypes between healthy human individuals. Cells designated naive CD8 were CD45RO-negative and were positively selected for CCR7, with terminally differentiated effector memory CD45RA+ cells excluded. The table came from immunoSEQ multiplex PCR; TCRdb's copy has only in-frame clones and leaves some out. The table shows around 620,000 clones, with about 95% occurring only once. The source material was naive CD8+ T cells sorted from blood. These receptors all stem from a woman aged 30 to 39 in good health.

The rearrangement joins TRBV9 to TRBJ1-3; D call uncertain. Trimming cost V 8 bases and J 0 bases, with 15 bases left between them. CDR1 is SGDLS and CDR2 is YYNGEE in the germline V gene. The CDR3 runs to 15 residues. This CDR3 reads CASTTDGNSGNTIYF. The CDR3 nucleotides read TGTGCCAGTACTACGGACGGGAACTCTGGAAACACCATATATTTT.

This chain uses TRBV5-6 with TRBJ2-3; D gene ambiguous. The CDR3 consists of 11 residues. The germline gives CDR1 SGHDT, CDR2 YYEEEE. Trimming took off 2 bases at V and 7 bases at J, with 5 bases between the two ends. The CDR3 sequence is CASSFLNTQYF. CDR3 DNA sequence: TGTGCCAGCAGCTTTTTGAATACGCAGTATTTT.

The CDR3 here is CASSLDQVWETQYF. The CDR3 DNA follows: TGTGCCAGCAGCTTAGACCAAGTCTGGGAGACCCAGTACTTC. The genes are TRBV11-2 and TRBJ2-5, with D unclear. The CDR3 contains 14 residues. The V end was cut by 0 bases, the J end by 5 bases, with 10 bases between. CDR1 SGHAT and CDR2 FQNNGV come from the germline V gene. The whole variable domain, filled in from reference TRBV11-2 and TRBJ2-5, reads EAGVAQSPRYKIIEKRQSVAFWCNPISGHATLYWYQQILGQGPKLLIQFQNNGVVDDSQLPKDRFSAERLKGVDSTLKIQPAKLEDSAVYLCASSLDQVWETQYFGPGTRLLVL.